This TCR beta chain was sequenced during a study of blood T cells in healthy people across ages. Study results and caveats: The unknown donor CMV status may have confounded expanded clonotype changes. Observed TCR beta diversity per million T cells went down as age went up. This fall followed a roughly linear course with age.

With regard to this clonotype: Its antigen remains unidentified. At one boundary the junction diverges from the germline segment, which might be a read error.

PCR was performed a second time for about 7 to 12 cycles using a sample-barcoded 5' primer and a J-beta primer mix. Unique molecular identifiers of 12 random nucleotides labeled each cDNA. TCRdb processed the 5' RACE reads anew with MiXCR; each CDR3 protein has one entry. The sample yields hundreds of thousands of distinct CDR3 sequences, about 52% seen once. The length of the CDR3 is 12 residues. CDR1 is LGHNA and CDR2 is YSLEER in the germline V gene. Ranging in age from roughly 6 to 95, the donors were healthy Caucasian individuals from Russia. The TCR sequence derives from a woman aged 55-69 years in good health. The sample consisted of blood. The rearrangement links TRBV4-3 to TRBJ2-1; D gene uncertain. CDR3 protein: CAGSHSGYEQFF. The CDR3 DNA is TGCGCCGGCAGCCACAGTGGCTATGAGCAGTTCTTC.